This TCR beta chain is drawn from a study of T cell repertoires in ileal Crohn's disease. Profiling relied on immunoSEQ multiplex PCR, and the TCRdb table lists in-frame clones only, not all of them. Of thousands of clones listed, about two thirds are singletons. Between the trimmed V and J ends, which lost 3 bases and 0 bases, there was a span of 12 bases. Germline assignment: CDR1 SGHRS and CDR2 YFSETQ. This CDR3 comprises 15 residues. Documented time point: neoterminal ileum biopsy at postoperative endoscopy, about 6 months after surgery. The sequenced sample consisted of ileal tissue. The clonotype comes from an adult with Crohn's disease. The chain recombines TRBV5-1 with TRBJ1-2, with D possibly matching TRBD1 (5 bases). This chain's CDR3 is CASSSGGQSNYGYTF. In DNA, the CDR3 is TGCGCCAGCAGCTCGGGCGGACAATCTAACTATGGCTACACCTTC.